This TCR beta chain was retrieved from a study of technical replicates of blood from a handful of donors. The method was immunoSEQ multiplex PCR; TCRdb's version includes in-frame clones alone and lacks a portion of them. Counted here are 75,000 to 100,000 clones, around 96% occurring once; the ten biggest clones make up over 0.25%. V lost 4 bases and J 4 bases, leaving 8 bases between the germline ends. Per germline, CDR1 MNHNS and CDR2 SASEGT. The CDR3 has 12 amino acids. The clonotype was recovered from a human donor in good health. Sequencing was carried out using T cells isolated from PBMCs. The V call is TRBV6-1, the J call TRBJ2-7; D unresolved. The CDR3 reads CASSGPPYEQYF. CDR3 nucleotides: TGTGCCAGCAGTGGGCCCCCTTACGAGCAGTACTTC.